This TCR beta chain was sequenced during a study of blood T cell repertoires in COVID-19. Study details: Both acute and convalescent COVID-19 samples were obtained from the United States, Italy and Spain. PBMCs, B-cell-depleted T cells, or T cells were the source of the cDNA or gDNA that made up the material.

There are a few counts of this clone. How the authors handled the data: Reference gene primer amplification in the assay estimated nucleated cell counts. Method: immunoSEQ multiplex PCR; TCRdb's copy keeps in-frame clones and lacks some. V, J and clone size were drawn from that table, and D and trimming were deduced from the DNA. Found here are roughly 72,000 clones, around 76% of them singletons; the top ten hold roughly 15%. V lost 2 bases to trimming and J lost 6 bases, with 23 bases between them. The CDR3 has 17 residues. Germline lookup yields CDR1 WSHSY and CDR2 SAAADI. The receptor comes from a woman at least 80 years old with acute or convalescent COVID-19. V is TRBV10-2 and J is TRBJ2-7, with D tentatively TRBD2 (5 bases). Sequencing used peripheral blood. CDR3 sequence (DNA): TGCGCCAGCAGTGAGCATAGAGCGGAGAGGGTGGTAGGCGAGCAGTACTTC. The encoded protein is CASSEHRAERVVGEQYF.